This is a list of T cell receptor beta chains from one sample in a study of human T cells and chemical hapten exposure. One entry per CDR3 protein results from TCRdb running MiXCR on the RACE reads. There are approximately 52,000 distinct CDR3 sequences in the sample; over 8% occur only once, and around 15% lies in the top ten. The sample here was whole blood, taken in connection with sensitization to the hapten diphenylcyclopropenone (DPC). The receptors shown here come from a woman aged 40 to 55 with alopecia areata. Some clones in this sample may be carry-over from other donors' samples. CDR3s include the opening cysteine and the closing phenylalanine or tryptophan. The D gene is left open where the match is weak. Clone sizes are given selectively: once, few, many, or a class where the clone is expanded.

clone size,D gene,J gene,V gene,CDR3 DNA,CDR3 protein
few,-,TRBJ1-1,TRBV30,TGTGTCTGGAGACACGGCCCGAACACTGAAGCTTTCTTT,CVWRHGPNTEAFF
-,-,TRBJ2-5,TRBV5-1,TGCGCCAGCAGCTTGGACACCAGGCAAGAGACCCAGTACTTC,CASSLDTRQETQYF
-,TRBD1,TRBJ1-1,TRBV7-9,TGTGCCAGCAGCTCCCCCCGGGACAGGGTTACTGAAGCTTTCTTT,CASSSPRDRVTEAFF
few,-,TRBJ1-6,TRBV19,TGTGCCACGGCTAGCTCCTATAATTCACCCCTCCACTTT,CATASSYNSPLHF
many,-,TRBJ2-1,TRBV6-5,TGTGCCTCCGGGCGAGAGGGGAACTCCTACAATGAGCAGTTCTTC,CASGREGNSYNEQFF
-,-,TRBJ1-5,TRBV27,TGTGCCAGCAGTCCCACGTCCGGGGGCCCAAGAAGCAATCAGCCCCAGCATTTT,CASSPTSGGPRSNQPQHF
many,-,TRBJ1-5,TRBV28,TGTGCCAGCAGCGGGGGAGTGGGCAATCAGCCCCAGCATTTT,CASSGGVGNQPQHF
-,-,TRBJ1-5,TRBV12-3/TRBV12-4,TGTGCCAGCAGAGGGGACACAAATCAGCCCCAGCATTTT,CASRGDTNQPQHF
-,TRBD1,TRBJ2-3,TRBV13,TGTGCCAGCAGCTTTTCCCGACAGGGGGCAAGAACAGATACGCAGTATTTT,CASSFSRQGARTDTQYF
many,-,TRBJ2-3,TRBV12-3/TRBV12-4,TGTGCCAGCAGTTTTGGCCCCATGGATACGCAGTATTTT,CASSFGPMDTQYF
-,TRBD2,TRBJ2-5,TRBV6-6,TGTGCCAGCAGTTACTCGGGTAGCGGGTACCAAGAGACCCAGTACTTC,CASSYSGSGYQETQYF
-,TRBD2,TRBJ2-7,TRBV12-3/TRBV12-4,TGTGCCAGCAGTTTAGGCGGGGGGGCCGCTTACGAGCAGTACTTC,CASSLGGGAAYEQYF